A selection of T cell receptor beta chains follows, all from one sample in a study of blood T cell repertoires in COVID-19. Only in-frame clones appear in the TCRdb table, and some are missing; sequencing was by immunoSEQ multiplex PCR. The sample includes some 37,000 clones, around 85% of them seen just once. Sequences were obtained from peripheral blood. The receptors here all came from a man aged 80 or over with active or convalescent COVID-19. CDR3s include the opening cysteine and the closing phenylalanine or tryptophan. The D gene is left open where the match is weak. Expanded clones get a size class; other rows say once, few or many, or leave the size out.

V,D,size,J,CDR3,DNA
TRBV12-5,.,.,TRBJ2-3,CASGLPRGSTDTQYF,TGTGCTAGTGGTTTGCCCAGGGGAAGCACAGATACGCAGTATTTT
TRBV7-9,.,.,TRBJ1-2,CASSWTDYGYTF,TGTGCCAGCAGCTGGACAGACTATGGCTACACCTTC
TRBV19,.,.,TRBJ1-3,CASSTYRERGNTIYF,TGTGCCAGTAGTACGTACCGGGAGCGCGGAAACACCATATATTTT
TRBV7-3,.,.,TRBJ2-1,CASSFAPRGMGGLGSPYNEQFF,TGTGCCAGCAGCTTTGCTCCTCGGGGTATGGGCGGTCTGGGGTCCCCCTACAATGAGCAGTTCTTC
TRBV19,TRBD2,.,TRBJ2-1,CASSIDPLAGRVNEQFF,TGTGCCAGTAGTATAGATCCCCTAGCGGGAAGGGTTAATGAGCAGTTCTTC
TRBV27,TRBD2,once,TRBJ2-1,CASSLQRGGYNEQFF,TGTGCCAGCAGTCTGCAGCGGGGGGGCTACAATGAGCAGTTCTTC
TRBV2,.,.,TRBJ1-1,CASYPERDTEAFF,TGTGCCAGCTATCCCGAACGGGACACTGAAGCTTTCTTT
TRBV3-1/TRBV3-2,.,once,TRBJ1-1,CASREGFVNTEAFF,TGTGCCAGCAGGGAGGGTTTCGTGAACACTGAAGCTTTCTTT
TRBV1,.,.,TRBJ2-7,CTSSQNQRGIYEQYF,TGCACCAGCAGCCAGAATCAGCGGGGGATCTACGAGCAGTACTTC
TRBV5-4,TRBD2,.,TRBJ2-2,CASSLAGGTGELFF,TGTGCCAGCAGCCTAGCGGGGGGCACCGGGGAGCTGTTTTTT
TRBV7-8,.,.,TRBJ1-5,CASSPMTGVNQPQHF,TGTGCCAGCAGCCCTATGACAGGAGTTAATCAGCCCCAGCATTTT
TRBV15,.,medium-sized,TRBJ2-5,CATSRHGGETQYF,TGTGCCACCAGCAGACACGGAGGGGAGACCCAGTACTTC
TRBV5-1,.,.,TRBJ2-3,CASSSGLITDTQYF,TGCGCCAGCAGCTCCGGACTCATTACAGATACGCAGTATTTT
TRBV6-2/TRBV6-3,TRBD1,.,TRBJ2-7,CASSGQGYEQYF,TGTGCCAGCAGTGGACAGGGCTACGAGCAGTACTTC
TRBV7-2,.,.,TRBJ1-1,CASSPPSAGVGNTEAFF,TGTGCCAGCAGCCCACCCTCCGCCGGGGTGGGGAACACTGAAGCTTTCTTT
TRBV7-2,TRBD1,.,TRBJ1-2,CASSSTGGGYGYTF,TGTGCCAGCAGCTCGACAGGGGGCGGCTATGGCTACACCTTC
TRBV19,TRBD2,.,TRBJ2-1,CASSIALAENNEQFF,TGTGCCAGTAGTATAGCACTAGCGGAGAACAATGAGCAGTTCTTC
TRBV27,TRBD1,.,TRBJ2-5,CASSLGQGFETQYF,TGTGCCAGCTCACTCGGACAGGGGTTCGAGACCCAGTACTTC
TRBV5-6,TRBD1,once,TRBJ2-5,CASSVDRGRETQYF,TGTGCCAGCAGCGTCGACAGGGGGCGAGAGACCCAGTACTTC
TRBV30,.,.,TRBJ1-2,CAWRSLSGHGYTF,TGTGCCTGGAGGTCCCTGTCAGGTCATGGCTACACCTTC
TRBV4-1,TRBD1,.,TRBJ1-6,CASSQITGTADNSPLHF,TGCGCCAGCAGCCAGATTACCGGGACAGCGGATAATTCACCCCTCCACTTT
TRBV25-1,TRBD1,.,TRBJ1-2,CASSVQGITYTF,TGTGCCAGCAGTGTACAGGGGATTACCTACACCTTC
TRBV12-3/TRBV12-4,TRBD1,.,TRBJ2-2,CASSRQGAGELFF,TGTGCCAGCAGCCGACAGGGGGCCGGGGAGCTGTTTTTT
TRBV3-1/TRBV3-2,.,.,TRBJ1-4,CASSQVRDGEKLFF,TGTGCCAGCAGCCAAGTCAGGGATGGGGAAAAACTGTTTTTT